This entry describes one T cell receptor (beta chain). Other nucleotide sequences from this sample produce the same CDR3. The V and J ends lost 3 bases and 4 bases respectively, with 7 bases between them. Germline CDR1 is DFQATT and CDR2 is SNEGSKA (reference sequence). The length of the CDR3 is 11 residues. This record comes from a study of blood T cell repertoires in COVID-19. Data came from immunoSEQ multiplex PCR; TCRdb stores just in-frame clones and leaves some out. The sample has approximately 150,000 clones; roughly nine tenths are singletons. The clonotype originates from a man aged 55 to 70 with active or convalescent COVID-19. V is TRBV20-1 and J is TRBJ2-7; D gene uncertain. Source material: peripheral blood. DNA for the CDR3: TGCAGTGCTAGGGTAGAATACGAGCAGTACTTC. It yields the protein CSARVEYEQYF.